The clone carrying this T cell receptor beta chain came up a few times. This specimen comes from a study of regulatory T cells in long-lasting Graves disease. The CDR3 consists of 16 residues. Trimming took off 4 bases at V and 1 base at J, with 14 bases between the two ends. CDR1 and CDR2 from the germline V gene are GTSNPN and SVGIG (reference sequence). The TCR beta library used iRepertoire HTBI primers with Arm-PCR amplification of CDR3. TCRdb fed the multiplex PCR reads into MiXCR, producing one record per CDR3 protein. The sample consists of 400,000 to 550,000 distinct CDR3 sequences, roughly 15% of them appearing once. Time point in this sample: newly diagnosed GD, antithyroid drugs for less than 3 months. The TCR library used RNA extracted from PBMCs. One endocrinology department in Xi'an, China, was where patients came from. These data also formed part of another study, on T cells in Graves' hyperthyroidism and ophthalmopathy. That paper notes: Patients aged 18 to 65 had newly diagnosed hyperthyroidism of under 2 months' duration.

The clonotype comes from a woman between 18 and 29 years old with Graves disease. The sample here was peripheral blood mononuclear cells (PBMCs), taken at new diagnosis, from a patient treated with antithyroid drugs. The chain links TRBV30 to TRBJ2-6; D possibly corresponds to TRBD2 (6 bases). The CDR3: CAWTTTGVSGANVLTF. In DNA form, the CDR3 reads TGTGCCTGGACCACCACGGGGGTTTCTGGGGCCAACGTCCTGACTTTC.